This is a list of T cell receptor beta chains from one sample in a study of a mutant IDH1 vaccine in newly diagnosed glioma. The data were produced by immunoSEQ multiplex PCR, yet TCRdb's version contains in-frame clones alone and is incomplete. Of 85,000 to 100,000 clones detected, 70% to 90% appear once; the ten largest clones hold 0.5% to 0.6%. The sample here was PBMCs, taken from a glioma patient treated with radiotherapy, temozolomide or both. All receptors come from a woman in her forties or fifties with glioma. CDR3s include the opening cysteine and the closing phenylalanine or tryptophan. Fields, in order: CDR3 DNA, CDR3 protein, clone size, D gene, J gene, V gene. The D gene is left open where the match is weak. Clone size appears in some rows only: once, few, many, or a class for an expanded clone.

TGTGCCAGCAGTTTTTTAGCGGGAACGGCTGATACGCAGTATTTT CASSFLAGTADTQYF NA TRBD2 TRBJ2-3 TRBV27
TGTGCCTGGAGCCCGGACAGGGAAATGTACAATGAGCAGTTCTTC CAWSPDREMYNEQFF few TRBD1 TRBJ2-1 TRBV30
TGTGCTAGTGGTTCTCCCAACCCGGGAGGGACAGGGGTTGAGCAGTTCTTC CASGSPNPGGTGVEQFF NA TRBD1 TRBJ2-1 TRBV12-5
TGTGCCAGCAGCCCCCGGACAGAGAACACTGAAGCTTTCTTT CASSPRTENTEAFF NA NA TRBJ1-1 TRBV9
TGTGCCAGCTCACCTTACACCGGGGAGCTGTTTTTT CASSPYTGELFF NA NA TRBJ2-2 TRBV18
TGCGCCAGCAGCTTGGTTGGGGCCACAGATACGCAGTATTTT CASSLVGATDTQYF NA NA TRBJ2-3 TRBV5-1
TGCGCCAGCAGGGGAGGGGTTAGGGATTCACCCCTCCACTTT CASRGGVRDSPLHF NA NA TRBJ1-6 TRBV5-1
TGTGCCAGTAGTATAGACAGGGTATCCTACGAGCAGTACTTC CASSIDRVSYEQYF NA NA TRBJ2-7 TRBV19
TGCGCCAGCAGTCCTCAGGGAGCTAACTATGGCTACACCTTC CASSPQGANYGYTF NA NA TRBJ1-2 TRBV10-2
TGTGCCTGGAACCGACGGAATGAGCAGTTCTTC CAWNRRNEQFF NA NA TRBJ2-1 TRBV30
TGTGCCAGCAGACCCAAAGGCTACGAGCAGTACTTC CASRPKGYEQYF NA NA TRBJ2-7 TRBV6-6
TGTGCCAGCAGTTTAGTCTGGGGATTCTATGGCTACACCTTC CASSLVWGFYGYTF NA NA TRBJ1-2 TRBV28
TGTGCCAGCAGCCAAGAGGGAACTGTCTCCTACAATGAGCAGTTCTTC CASSQEGTVSYNEQFF NA NA TRBJ2-1 TRBV4-2
TGTGCCAGTAGTCTTAGCGGTAGCACAGATACGCAGTATTTT CASSLSGSTDTQYF NA NA TRBJ2-3 TRBV19
TGCAGCGCGGGGACAGCCGAAGAAAAACTGTTTTTT CSAGTAEEKLFF NA TRBD1 TRBJ1-4 TRBV29-1
TGTGCCACCCACTCAGAGGCGGGACCGTATGGCTACACCTTC CATHSEAGPYGYTF once NA TRBJ1-2 TRBV27
TGTGCCAGCAGCTTGGTGGGGACAGGGAGCTACGAGCAGTACTTC CASSLVGTGSYEQYF NA TRBD1 TRBJ2-7 TRBV5-4
TGTGCCACCAGCGCCTGGGGGAGTACGCAGTATTTT CATSAWGSTQYF NA NA TRBJ2-3 TRBV15
TGTGCCACCAGCGCTTCCACAGATACGCAGTATTTT CATSASTDTQYF NA NA TRBJ2-3 TRBV15
TGTGCCAGCAGCGAAACGACAGGGGAGCCTGGCTACACCTTC CASSETTGEPGYTF NA TRBD1 TRBJ1-2 TRBV9
TGCAGTGCTAGACTATTAAACCAGTACTTC CSARLLNQYF once NA TRBJ2-7 TRBV20-1
TGTGCCAGCAGCCAAGATCGGGGACAGGGAGGGTCCGGGGAGCTGTTTTTT CASSQDRGQGGSGELFF NA TRBD1 TRBJ2-2 TRBV4-2
TGTGCCAGCAAAGCCAACACCGTCAATCAGCCCCAGCATTTT CASKANTVNQPQHF NA NA TRBJ1-5 TRBV28
TGTGCCAGTATGACTAATCCGGGACAGGGTGGCTCACCCCTCCACTTT CASMTNPGQGGSPLHF once TRBD1 TRBJ1-6 TRBV28
TGTGCCATCAGCCCTGGAAGAGGCGAGCAGTACTTC CAISPGRGEQYF NA NA TRBJ2-7 TRBV10-3
TGTGCCAGCAGTCCAGGGACCAGCAATGAGCAGTTCTTC CASSPGTSNEQFF once NA TRBJ2-1 TRBV2
TGTGCCAGCAGTTTATCGCGGACATCCTACGAGCAGTACTTC CASSLSRTSYEQYF NA NA TRBJ2-7 TRBV28
TGTGCCAGCAGTTACGCGGACAGGGGGAACACTGAAGCTTTCTTT CASSYADRGNTEAFF NA TRBD1 TRBJ1-1 TRBV6-5
TGTGCCAGTAGTATTGGTAGCGGGAAAGAGACCCAGTACTTC CASSIGSGKETQYF NA TRBD2 TRBJ2-5 TRBV19
TGTGCCAGTTCAGGGAATGCCGGAGCTTTCTTT CASSGNAGAFF NA NA TRBJ1-1 TRBV2
TGTGCCAGCAGTCTATCCCAGGCCGCGAACACTGAAGCTTTCTTT CASSLSQAANTEAFF NA NA TRBJ1-1 TRBV27
TGCGCCAGCAGCTTGTCGGGGCTAAGCAATCAGCCCCAGCATTTT CASSLSGLSNQPQHF NA NA TRBJ1-5 TRBV5-1
TGTGCCAGCAGCGTAAACCCGGCAGGGTCATCACCCCTCCACTTT CASSVNPAGSSPLHF NA NA TRBJ1-6 TRBV9
TGTGCCAGCACCCTACCAGGGGCAGGGGCCAACGTCCTGACTTTC CASTLPGAGANVLTF once NA TRBJ2-6 TRBV2
TGTGCCAGCAAACAAGGGTCAACACTGAGCTACGAGCAGTACTTC CASKQGSTLSYEQYF NA NA TRBJ2-7 TRBV2
TGCAGCGCCGCGGGCGTAAACACTGAAGCTTTCTTT CSAAGVNTEAFF NA NA TRBJ1-1 TRBV29-1
TGTGCCAGCAGTTTGAGCGGTACCCTGGCCGAGCAGTACTTC CASSLSGTLAEQYF NA NA TRBJ2-7 TRBV28
TGTGCCAGTTCCGGGACAGGGGCACCATATAGCAATCAGCCCCAGCATTTT CASSGTGAPYSNQPQHF NA TRBD1 TRBJ1-5 TRBV19
TGTGCCAGCAGCACCGACAACAGGGGGCCGACCGGGGAGCTGTTTTTT CASSTDNRGPTGELFF NA TRBD1 TRBJ2-2 TRBV5-4
TGTGCCAGCAGTTCGTCGGAGGCCGGCCTCATTCAGTACTTC CASSSSEAGLIQYF NA NA TRBJ2-4 TRBV6-6
TGCAGTCCCTCCAACACAGATACGCAGTATTTT CSPSNTDTQYF NA NA TRBJ2-3 TRBV20-1
TGTGCCAGCAGCCTAAGCCCCCGGATCGGGGAGCTGTTTTTT CASSLSPRIGELFF NA NA TRBJ2-2 TRBV7-9
TGCGCCAGCTGCGGACAGGGGGATAGGGAGACCCAGTACTTC CASCGQGDRETQYF NA TRBD1 TRBJ2-5 TRBV10-1
TGTGCCAGTAGAGGGGACAGAGGTGAGCAGTACTTC CASRGDRGEQYF NA TRBD1 TRBJ2-7 TRBV19
TGTGCCAGCAGTTACTCGAATAGGAACACTGAAGCTTTCTTT CASSYSNRNTEAFF NA NA TRBJ1-1 TRBV6-5
TGTGCCAGCAGCGTGACGGTAGCGAGCAATGAGCAGTTCTTC CASSVTVASNEQFF NA NA TRBJ2-1 TRBV5-6
TGCGCCAGCAGCTTGGCGATTTCTAGGTCGCAAGAGACCCAGTACTTC CASSLAISRSQETQYF NA NA TRBJ2-5 TRBV5-1
TGCAGCGTTGAAGATCGCCTAGCGGGAGTAATTGATACGCAGTATTTT CSVEDRLAGVIDTQYF NA TRBD2 TRBJ2-3 TRBV29-1
TGCGCCAGCAGCTTGAATTTAGGGACTAGCGGGAGGGCCGACTACAATGAGCAGTTCTTC CASSLNLGTSGRADYNEQFF NA TRBD2 TRBJ2-1 TRBV5-1
TGCGCCAGCGCCCCGAGCCGGACTAGCCCCTACGAGCAGTACTTC CASAPSRTSPYEQYF NA TRBD2 TRBJ2-7 TRBV4-1
TGTGCCAGTATTCAGACTCCGGGACAGGGTGGGGTGAACACTGAAGCTTTCTTT CASIQTPGQGGVNTEAFF once TRBD1 TRBJ1-1 TRBV19
TGTGCCAGCAGTTACTCCGACAGGGTAGACTCACCCCTCCACTTT CASSYSDRVDSPLHF once TRBD1 TRBJ1-6 TRBV6-5